The clone carrying this TCR beta chain has just a few counts. What it recognizes is unknown. This sample was included in a study of cytomegalovirus exposure and HLA in healthy donors. The study's findings and limits: A later analysis reportedly found that, within productive TCRs, an Asian-associated ancestry cluster had fewer N-insertions than the mean observed across the roughly 730 donors.

PCR primers comprised 60 Vbeta and 13 Jbeta primers. Sequencing used immunoSEQ multiplex PCR; TCRdb keeps in-frame clones, though not all of them. The sample records about 110,000 clones, around 70% being singletons. CDR1 and CDR2 (germline): MNHNS, SASEGT. V was clipped by 4 bases and J by 2 bases; unmatched bases: 1. This CDR3 spans 15 amino acids. The sample taken for sequencing was PBMCs. The receptor's source is a woman between 65 and 79 years old in good health and CMV-seropositive. This chain connects TRBV6-1 to TRBJ2-6; TRBD1 agrees at 8 bases. CDR3 protein: CASSGTGTGANVLTF. The CDR3 DNA follows: TGTGCCAGCAGTGGGACAGGGACTGGGGCCAACGTCCTGACTTTC.